This TCR beta chain comes out of a study of identical twins. The germline V gene has CDR1 SGHTA and CDR2 FQGNSA. Between the trimmed V and J ends, which lost 5 bases and 7 bases, there was a span of 12 bases. There are 13 residues in the CDR3. A single record per CDR3 protein comes from TCRdb applying MiXCR to the 5' RACE reads. The sample records 500,000 to 600,000 distinct CDR3 sequences, 22% being singletons. These data also featured in a second study, about T cells expressing NK-cell markers.

This chain joins TRBV7-2 and TRBJ2-1; D possibly uses TRBD1 or TRBD2 (7 bases each). Sequenced: CD4+ T cells sorted from blood. This TCR was sampled from a woman aged 18-30 years in good health. CDR3 protein: CASSARGGNEQFF. In DNA, the CDR3 is TGTGCCAGCAGCGCCAGGGGGGGTAATGAGCAGTTCTTC.